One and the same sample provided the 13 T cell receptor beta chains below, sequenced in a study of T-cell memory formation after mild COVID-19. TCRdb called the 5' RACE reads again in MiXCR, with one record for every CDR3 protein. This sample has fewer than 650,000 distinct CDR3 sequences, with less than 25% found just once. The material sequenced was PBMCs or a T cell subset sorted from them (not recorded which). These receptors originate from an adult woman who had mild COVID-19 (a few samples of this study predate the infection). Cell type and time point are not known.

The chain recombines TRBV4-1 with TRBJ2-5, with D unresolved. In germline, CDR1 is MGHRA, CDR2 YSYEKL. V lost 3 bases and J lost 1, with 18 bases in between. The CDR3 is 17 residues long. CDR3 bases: TGCGCCAGCAGCCATCCGGGTGAGGCAACAACCCAAGAGACCCAGTACTTC. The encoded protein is CASSHPGEATTQETQYF.

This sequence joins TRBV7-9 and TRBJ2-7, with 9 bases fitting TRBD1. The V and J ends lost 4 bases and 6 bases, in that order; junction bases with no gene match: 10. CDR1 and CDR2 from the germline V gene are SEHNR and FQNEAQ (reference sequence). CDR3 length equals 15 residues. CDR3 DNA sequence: TGTGCCAGCAGCTCAACGTGGGACAGGGCCCCCGAGCAGTACTTC. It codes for CASSSTWDRAPEQYF. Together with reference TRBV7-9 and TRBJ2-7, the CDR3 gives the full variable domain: DTGVSQNPRHKITKRGQNVTFRCDPISEHNRLYWYRQTLGQGPEFLTYFQNEAQLEKSRLLSDRFSAERPKGSFSTLEIQRTEQGDSAMYLCASSSTWDRAPEQYFGPGTRLTVT.

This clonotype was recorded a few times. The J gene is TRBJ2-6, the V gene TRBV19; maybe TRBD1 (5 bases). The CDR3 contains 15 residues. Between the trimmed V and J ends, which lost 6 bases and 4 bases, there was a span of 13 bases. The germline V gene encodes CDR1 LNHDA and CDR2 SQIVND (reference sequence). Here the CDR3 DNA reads TGTGCCAGTAGGGAACAGGCGGCCGGGGCCAACGTCCTGACTTTC. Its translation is CASREQAAGANVLTF.

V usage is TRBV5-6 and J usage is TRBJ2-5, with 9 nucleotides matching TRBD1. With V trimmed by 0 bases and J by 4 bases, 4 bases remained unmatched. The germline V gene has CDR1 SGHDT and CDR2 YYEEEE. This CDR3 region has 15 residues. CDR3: CASSLGTGVLETQYF. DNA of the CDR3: TGTGCCAGCAGCTTGGGGACAGGGGTTTTAGAGACCCAGTACTTC. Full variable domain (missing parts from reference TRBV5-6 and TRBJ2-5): DAGVTQSPTHLIKTRGQQVTLRCSPKSGHDTVSWYQQALGQGPQFIFQYYEEEERQRGNFPDRFSGHQFPNYSSELNVNALLLGDSALYLCASSLGTGVLETQYFGPGTRLLVL.

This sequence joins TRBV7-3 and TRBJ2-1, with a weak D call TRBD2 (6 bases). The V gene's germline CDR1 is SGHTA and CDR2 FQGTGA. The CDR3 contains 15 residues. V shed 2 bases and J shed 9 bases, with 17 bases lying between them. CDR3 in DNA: TGTGCCAGCAGCTTACGGAGGGCCTGGGGGAGTGAGCAGTTCTTC. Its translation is CASSLRRAWGSEQFF.

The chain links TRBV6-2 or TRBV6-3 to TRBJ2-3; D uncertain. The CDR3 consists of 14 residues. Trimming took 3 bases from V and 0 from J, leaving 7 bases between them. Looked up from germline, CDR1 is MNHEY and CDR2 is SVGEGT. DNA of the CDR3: TGTGCCAGCAGTTATGACGGCAGCACAGATACGCAGTATTTT. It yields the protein CASSYDGSTDTQYF.

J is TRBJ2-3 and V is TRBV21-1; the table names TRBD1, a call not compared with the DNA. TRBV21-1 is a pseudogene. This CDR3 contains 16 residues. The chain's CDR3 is CASSKDMRRGVCTQYF. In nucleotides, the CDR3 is TGTGCCAGCAGCAAAGATATGAGAAGGGGGGTCTGTACGCAGTATTTT.

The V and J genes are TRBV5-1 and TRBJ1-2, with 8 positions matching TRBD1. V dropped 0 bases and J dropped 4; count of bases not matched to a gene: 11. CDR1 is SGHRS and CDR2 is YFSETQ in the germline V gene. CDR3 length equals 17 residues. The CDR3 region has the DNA TGCGCCAGCAGCTTGGAAACCGACAGGGGACGAGGCTATGGCTACACCTTC. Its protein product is CASSLETDRGRGYGYTF. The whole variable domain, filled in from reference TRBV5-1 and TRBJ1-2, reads KAGVTQTPRYLIKTRGQQVTLSCSPISGHRSVSWYQQTPGQGLQFLFEYFSETQRNKGNFPGRFSGRQFSNSRSEMNVSTLELGDSALYLCASSLETDRGRGYGYTFGSGTRLTVV.

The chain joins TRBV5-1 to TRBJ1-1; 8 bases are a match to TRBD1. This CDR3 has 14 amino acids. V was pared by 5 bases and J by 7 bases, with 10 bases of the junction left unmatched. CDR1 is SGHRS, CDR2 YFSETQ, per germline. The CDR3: CASSHDRGFYEAFF. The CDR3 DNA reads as TGCGCCAGCAGTCATGACAGGGGCTTTTATGAAGCTTTCTTT.

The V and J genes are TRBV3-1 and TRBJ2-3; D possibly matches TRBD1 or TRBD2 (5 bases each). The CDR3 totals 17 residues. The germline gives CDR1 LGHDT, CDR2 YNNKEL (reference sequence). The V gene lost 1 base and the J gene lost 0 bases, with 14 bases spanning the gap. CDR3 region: CASSQVGTSPSTDTQYF. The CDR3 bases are TGTGCCAGCAGCCAAGTTGGGACCTCTCCTAGCACAGATACGCAGTATTTT.

This chain's CDR3 is CSVHRNYGYTF. The CDR3 region has the DNA TGCAGCGTTCACAGGAACTATGGCTACACCTTC. This rearrangement joins TRBV29-1 to TRBJ1-2, with D tentatively TRBD1 (5 bases). The CDR3 is 11 residues long. The ends were cut back, 5 bases at V and 2 bases at J, with 6 bases in the middle. CDR1 and CDR2 from the germline V gene are SQVTM and ANQGSEA.

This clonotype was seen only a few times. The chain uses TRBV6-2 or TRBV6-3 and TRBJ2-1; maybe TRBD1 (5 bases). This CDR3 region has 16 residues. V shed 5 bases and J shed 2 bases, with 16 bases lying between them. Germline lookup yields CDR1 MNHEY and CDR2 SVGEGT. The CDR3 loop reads CASSRPRVGAYNEQFF. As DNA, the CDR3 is TGTGCCAGCAGTAGACCCCGGGTAGGGGCCTACAATGAGCAGTTCTTC.

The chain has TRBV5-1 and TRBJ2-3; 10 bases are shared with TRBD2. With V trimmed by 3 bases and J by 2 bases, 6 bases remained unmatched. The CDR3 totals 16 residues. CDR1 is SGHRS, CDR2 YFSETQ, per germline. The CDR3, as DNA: TGCGCCAGCAGCTCACTTACTAGCGGGGACACAGATACGCAGTATTTT. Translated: CASSSLTSGDTDTQYF.